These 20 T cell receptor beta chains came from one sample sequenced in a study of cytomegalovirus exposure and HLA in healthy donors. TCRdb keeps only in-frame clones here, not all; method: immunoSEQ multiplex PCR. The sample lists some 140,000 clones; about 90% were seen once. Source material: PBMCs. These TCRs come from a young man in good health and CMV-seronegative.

In nucleotides, the CDR3 is TGTGCCAGCACCTTCGCGGGGCCCACTGAAGCTTTCTTT. Translating it yields CASTFAGPTEAFF. The V gene is TRBV7-9, the J gene TRBJ1-1; possibly TRBD1 for D (5 bases). CDR1 is SEHNR and CDR2 is FQNEAQ in the germline V gene (reference sequence). V lost 7 bases, J lost 4 bases, and 13 bases lay in between. The CDR3 is made up of 13 amino acids.

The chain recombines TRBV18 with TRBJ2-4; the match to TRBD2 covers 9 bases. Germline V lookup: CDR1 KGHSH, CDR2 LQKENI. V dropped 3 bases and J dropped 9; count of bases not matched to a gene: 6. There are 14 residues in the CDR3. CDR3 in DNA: TGTGCCAGCTCACCTACCGGGACTAGCCGCATTCAGTACTTC. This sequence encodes CASSPTGTSRIQYF. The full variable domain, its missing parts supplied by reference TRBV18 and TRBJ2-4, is NAGVMQNPRHLVRRRGQEARLRCSPMKGHSHVYWYRQLPEEGLKFMVYLQKENIIDESGMPKERFSAEFPKEGPSILRIQQVVRGDSAAYFCASSPTGTSRIQYFGAGTRLSVL.

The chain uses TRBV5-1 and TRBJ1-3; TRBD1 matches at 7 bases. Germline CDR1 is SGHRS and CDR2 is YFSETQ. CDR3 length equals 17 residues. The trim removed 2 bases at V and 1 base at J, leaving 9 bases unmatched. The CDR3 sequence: CASSFEGGFISGNTIYF. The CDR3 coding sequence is TGCGCCAGCAGCTTTGAAGGGGGCTTCATATCTGGAAACACCATATATTTT.

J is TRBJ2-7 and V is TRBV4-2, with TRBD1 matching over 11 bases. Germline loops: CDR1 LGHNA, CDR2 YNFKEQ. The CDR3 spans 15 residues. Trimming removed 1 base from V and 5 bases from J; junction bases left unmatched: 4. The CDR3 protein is CASSQVGTGGDEQYF. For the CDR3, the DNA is TGTGCCAGCAGCCAAGTAGGGACAGGGGGAGACGAGCAGTACTTC.

The CDR3 region has the DNA TGCGCCAGCAGGCTGGGGACAGGGGGAACCGGGGAGCTGTTTTTT. Protein product: CASRLGTGGTGELFF. The chain is built from TRBV5-1 and TRBJ2-2; the match to TRBD1 covers 11 bases. The CDR3 consists of 15 residues. Germline V gives CDR1 SGHRS, CDR2 YFSETQ. Trimming took 5 bases from V and 5 from J; bases not matched to a gene: 5.

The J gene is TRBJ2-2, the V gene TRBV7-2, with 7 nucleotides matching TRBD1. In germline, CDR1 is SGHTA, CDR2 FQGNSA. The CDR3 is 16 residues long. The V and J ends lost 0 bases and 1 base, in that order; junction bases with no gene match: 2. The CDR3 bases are TGTGCCAGCAGCTTAGCGGGACAGATGAACACCGGGGAGCTGTTTTTT. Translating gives CASSLAGQMNTGELFF.

The CDR3 sequence is CASSLSGQGDGYTF. In nucleotides, the CDR3 is TGCGCCAGCAGCTTGTCGGGGCAGGGGGATGGCTACACCTTC. The chain recombines TRBV5-1 with TRBJ1-2; 7 nucleotides match TRBD1. Germline V lookup: CDR1 SGHRS, CDR2 YFSETQ. V shed 1 base, J shed 6 bases, and the junction held 6 bases outside the gene matches. CDR3 length: 14 amino acids.

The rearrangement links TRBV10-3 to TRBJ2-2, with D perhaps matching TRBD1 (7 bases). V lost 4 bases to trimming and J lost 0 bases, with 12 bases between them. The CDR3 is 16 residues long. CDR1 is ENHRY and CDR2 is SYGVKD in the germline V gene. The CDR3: CAISGQGGTNTGELFF. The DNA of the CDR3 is TGTGCCATCAGTGGACAGGGAGGTACGAACACCGGGGAGCTGTTTTTT.

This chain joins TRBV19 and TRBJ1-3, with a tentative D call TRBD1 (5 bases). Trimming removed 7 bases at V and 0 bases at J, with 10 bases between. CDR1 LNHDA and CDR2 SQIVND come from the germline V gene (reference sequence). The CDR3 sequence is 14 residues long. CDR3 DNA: TGTGCCAGTACCCGACAGTCCTCTGGAAACACCATATATTTT. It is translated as CASTRQSSGNTIYF.

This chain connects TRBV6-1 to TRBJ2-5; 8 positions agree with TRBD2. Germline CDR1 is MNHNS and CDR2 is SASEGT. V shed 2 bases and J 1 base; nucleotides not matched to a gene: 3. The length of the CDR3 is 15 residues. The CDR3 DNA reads TGTGCCAGCAGTGAAAAAAGCGGGGGCCAAGAGACCCAGTACTTC. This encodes CASSEKSGGQETQYF.

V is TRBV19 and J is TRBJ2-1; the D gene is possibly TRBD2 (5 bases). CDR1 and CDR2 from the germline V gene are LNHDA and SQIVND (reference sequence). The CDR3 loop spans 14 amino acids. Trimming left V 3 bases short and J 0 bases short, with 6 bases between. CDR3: CASSMEDSYNEQFF. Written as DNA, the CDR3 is TGTGCCAGTAGTATGGAGGACTCCTACAATGAGCAGTTCTTC.

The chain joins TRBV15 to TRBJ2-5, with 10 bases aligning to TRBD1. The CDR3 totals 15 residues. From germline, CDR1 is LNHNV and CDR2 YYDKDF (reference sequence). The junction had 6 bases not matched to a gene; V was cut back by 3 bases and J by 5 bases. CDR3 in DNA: TGTGCCACCAGCAGGGTGACAGGGGGCGGGGAGACCCAGTACTTC. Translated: CATSRVTGGGETQYF.

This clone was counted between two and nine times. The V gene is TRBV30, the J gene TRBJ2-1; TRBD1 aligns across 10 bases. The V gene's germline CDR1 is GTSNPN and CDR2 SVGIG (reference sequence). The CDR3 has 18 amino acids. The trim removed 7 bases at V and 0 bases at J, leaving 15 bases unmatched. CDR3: CAYSGTGVIRSSYNEQFF. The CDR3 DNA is TGTGCCTACTCCGGGACAGGGGTAATCCGAAGCTCCTACAATGAGCAGTTCTTC.

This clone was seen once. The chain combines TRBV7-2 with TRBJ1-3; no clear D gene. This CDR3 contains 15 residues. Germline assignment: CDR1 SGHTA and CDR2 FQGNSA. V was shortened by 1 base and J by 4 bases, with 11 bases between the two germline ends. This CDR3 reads CASSLGSGIGNTIYF. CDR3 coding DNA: TGTGCCAGCAGCTTAGGTTCCGGGATCGGAAACACCATATATTTT. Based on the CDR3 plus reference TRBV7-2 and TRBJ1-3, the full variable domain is GAGVSQSPSNKVTEKGKDVELRCDPISGHTALYWYRQSLGQGLEFLIYFQGNSAPDKSGLPSDRFSAERTGGSVSTLTIQRTQQEDSAVYLCASSLGSGIGNTIYFGEGSWLTVV.

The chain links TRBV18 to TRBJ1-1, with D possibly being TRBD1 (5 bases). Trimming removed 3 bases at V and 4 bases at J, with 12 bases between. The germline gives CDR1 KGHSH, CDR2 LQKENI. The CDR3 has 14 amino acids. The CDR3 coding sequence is TGTGCCAGCTCACCCCGAGAAGGGGCCACTGAAGCTTTCTTT. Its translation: CASSPREGATEAFF.

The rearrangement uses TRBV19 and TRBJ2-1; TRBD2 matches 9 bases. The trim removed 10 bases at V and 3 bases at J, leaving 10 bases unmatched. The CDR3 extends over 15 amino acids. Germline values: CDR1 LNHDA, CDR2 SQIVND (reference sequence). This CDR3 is CATRLVAGDYNEQFF. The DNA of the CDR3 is TGTGCCACCCGTCTTGTAGCGGGGGACTACAATGAGCAGTTCTTC.

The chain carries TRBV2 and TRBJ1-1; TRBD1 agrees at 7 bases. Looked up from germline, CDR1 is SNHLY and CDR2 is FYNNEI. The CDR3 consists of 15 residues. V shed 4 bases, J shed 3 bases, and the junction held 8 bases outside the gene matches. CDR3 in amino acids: CASSVNTGADTEAFF. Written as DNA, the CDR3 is TGTGCCAGCAGTGTTAATACAGGGGCGGACACTGAAGCTTTCTTT.

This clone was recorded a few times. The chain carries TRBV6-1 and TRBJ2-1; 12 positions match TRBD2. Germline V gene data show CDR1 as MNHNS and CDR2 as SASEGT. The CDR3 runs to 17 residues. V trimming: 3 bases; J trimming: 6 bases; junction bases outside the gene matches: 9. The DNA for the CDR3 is TGTGCCAGCAGTGATCACTTCGGACTAGCGGGATCCAATGAGCAGTTCTTC. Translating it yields CASSDHFGLAGSNEQFF.

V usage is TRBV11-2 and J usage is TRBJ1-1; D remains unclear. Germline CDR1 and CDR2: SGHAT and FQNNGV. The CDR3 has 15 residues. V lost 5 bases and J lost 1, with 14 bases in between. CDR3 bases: TGTGCCAGCAGCCCCGGGGTTTGGGGGAACACTGAAGCTTTCTTT. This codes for CASSPGVWGNTEAFF.

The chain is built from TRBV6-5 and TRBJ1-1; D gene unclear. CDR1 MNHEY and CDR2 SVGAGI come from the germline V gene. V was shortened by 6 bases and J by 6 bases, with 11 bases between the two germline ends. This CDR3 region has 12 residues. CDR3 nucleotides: TGTGCCAGCAGCCCCCGGGTCCCTGAAGCTTTCTTT. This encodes CASSPRVPEAFF.